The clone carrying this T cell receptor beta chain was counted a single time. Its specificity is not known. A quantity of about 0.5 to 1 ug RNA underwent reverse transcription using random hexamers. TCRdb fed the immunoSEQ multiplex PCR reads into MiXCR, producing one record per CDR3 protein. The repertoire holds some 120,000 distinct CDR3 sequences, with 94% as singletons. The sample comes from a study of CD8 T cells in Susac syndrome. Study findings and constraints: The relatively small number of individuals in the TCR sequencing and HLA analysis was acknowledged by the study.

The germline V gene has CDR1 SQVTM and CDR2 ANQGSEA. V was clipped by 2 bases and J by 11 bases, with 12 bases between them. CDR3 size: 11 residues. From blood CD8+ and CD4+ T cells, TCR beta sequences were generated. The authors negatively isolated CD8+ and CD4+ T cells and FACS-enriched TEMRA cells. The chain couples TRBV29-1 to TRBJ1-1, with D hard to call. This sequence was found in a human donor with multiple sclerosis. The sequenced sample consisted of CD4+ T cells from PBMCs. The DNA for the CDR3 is TGCAGCGTTGAACCGGACCTGAAGGCTTTCTTT. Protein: CSVEPDLKAFF.